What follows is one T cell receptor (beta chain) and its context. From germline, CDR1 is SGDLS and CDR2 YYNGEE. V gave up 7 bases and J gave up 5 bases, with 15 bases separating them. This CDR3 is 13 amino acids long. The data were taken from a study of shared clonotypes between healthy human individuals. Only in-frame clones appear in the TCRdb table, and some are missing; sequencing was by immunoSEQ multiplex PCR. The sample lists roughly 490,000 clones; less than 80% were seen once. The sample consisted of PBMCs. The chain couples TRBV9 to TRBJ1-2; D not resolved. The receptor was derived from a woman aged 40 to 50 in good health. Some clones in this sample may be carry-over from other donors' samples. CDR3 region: CASGPQVGYGYTF. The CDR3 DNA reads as TGTGCCAGCGGACCTCAGGTTGGATATGGCTACACCTTC. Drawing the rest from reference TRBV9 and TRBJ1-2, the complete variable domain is DSGVTQTPKHLITATGQRVTLRCSPRSGDLSVYWYQQSLDQGLQFLIQYYNGEERAKGNILERFSAQQFPDLHSELNLSSLELGDSALYFCASGPQVGYGYTFGSGTRLTVV.